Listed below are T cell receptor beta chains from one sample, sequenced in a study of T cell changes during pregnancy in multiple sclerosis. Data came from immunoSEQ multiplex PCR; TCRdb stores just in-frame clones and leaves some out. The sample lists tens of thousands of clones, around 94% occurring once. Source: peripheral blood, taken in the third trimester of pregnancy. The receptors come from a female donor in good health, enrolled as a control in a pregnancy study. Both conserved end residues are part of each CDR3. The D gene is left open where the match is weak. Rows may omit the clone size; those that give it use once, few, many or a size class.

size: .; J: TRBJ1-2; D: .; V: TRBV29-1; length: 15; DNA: TGCAGCGTTGAAGACCGAAGAGGGTTCCACTATGGCTACACCTTC; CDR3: CSVEDRRGFHYGYTF
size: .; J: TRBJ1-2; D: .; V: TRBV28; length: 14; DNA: TGTGCCAGCAGGCGAATCGGGACTTTGGGGGGCTACACCTTC; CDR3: CASRRIGTLGGYTF
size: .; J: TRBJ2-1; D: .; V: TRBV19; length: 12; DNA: TGTGCCAGTAGTTGGAGGGTCAATGAGCAGTTCTTC; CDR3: CASSWRVNEQFF
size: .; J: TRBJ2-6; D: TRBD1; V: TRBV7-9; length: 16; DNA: TGTGCCAGCAGTTGGGACAGGTTCTCTGGGGCCAACGTCCTGACTTTC; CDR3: CASSWDRFSGANVLTF
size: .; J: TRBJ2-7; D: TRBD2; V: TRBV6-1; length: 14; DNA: TGTGCCAGCAGCGCTAGCGGGAGCTCCTACGAGCAGTACTTC; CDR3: CASSASGSSYEQYF
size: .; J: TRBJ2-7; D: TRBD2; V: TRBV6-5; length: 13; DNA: TGTGCCAGTCGGGGGGACGTCTCCTACGAGCAGTACTTC; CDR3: CASRGDVSYEQYF
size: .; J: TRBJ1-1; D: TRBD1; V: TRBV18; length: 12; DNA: TGTGCCAGCTCACCCGACAGGGAGAAAGCTTTCTTT; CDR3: CASSPDREKAFF
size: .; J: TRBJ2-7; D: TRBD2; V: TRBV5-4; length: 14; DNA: TGTGCCAGCACCCCTAGCGGGGGGGGGTACGAGCAGTACTTC; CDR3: CASTPSGGGYEQYF
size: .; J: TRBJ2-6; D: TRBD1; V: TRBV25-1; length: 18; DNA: TGTGCCAGCAGTGAAATGGGGACAGGGTATGGTGGGGCCAACGTCCTGACTTTC; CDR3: CASSEMGTGYGGANVLTF
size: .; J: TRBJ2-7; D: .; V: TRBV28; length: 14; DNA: TGTGCCAGCAGTTTTCCCGCGGATACCTACGAGCAGTACTTC; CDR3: CASSFPADTYEQYF
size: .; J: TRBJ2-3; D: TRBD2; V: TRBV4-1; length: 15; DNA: TGCGCCAGCAGCCAAGTCGGGAGGGGAGGTGATACGCAGTATTTT; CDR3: CASSQVGRGGDTQYF
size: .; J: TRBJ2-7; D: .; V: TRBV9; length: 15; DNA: TGTGCCAGCAGCGTAGTGGCAGGGCCTTCCTACGAGCAGTACTTC; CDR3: CASSVVAGPSYEQYF
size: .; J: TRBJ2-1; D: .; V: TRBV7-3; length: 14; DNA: TGTGCCAGCAGCCCCCCGGGACAACAAAATGAGCAGTTCTTC; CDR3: CASSPPGQQNEQFF
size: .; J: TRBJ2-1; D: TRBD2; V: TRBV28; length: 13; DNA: TGTGCCAGCGGACTAGCGGGAGGCAATGAGCAGTTCTTC; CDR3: CASGLAGGNEQFF
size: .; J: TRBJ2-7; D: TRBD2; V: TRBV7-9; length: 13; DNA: TGTGCCAGCACCTTGGGGGGGACCTACGAGCAGTACTTC; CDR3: CASTLGGTYEQYF
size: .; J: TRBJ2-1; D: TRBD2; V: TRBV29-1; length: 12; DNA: TGCAGCCTCCGCGGGGGACGGAATGAGCAGTTCTTC; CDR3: CSLRGGRNEQFF
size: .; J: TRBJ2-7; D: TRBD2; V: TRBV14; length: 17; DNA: TGTGCCAGCAGCCTGCGTCGGGTTAGCGGGAGTCTCGACGAGCAGTACTTC; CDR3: CASSLRRVSGSLDEQYF
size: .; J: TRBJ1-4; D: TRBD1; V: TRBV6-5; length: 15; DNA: TGTGCCAGCAGCCTCGGGGACAGGGCCGATGAAAAACTGTTTTTT; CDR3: CASSLGDRADEKLFF
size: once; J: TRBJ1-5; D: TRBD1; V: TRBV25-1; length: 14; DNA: TGTGCCAGCAGCCCCGGGACAGGGGGACAGCCCCAGCATTTT; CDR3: CASSPGTGGQPQHF
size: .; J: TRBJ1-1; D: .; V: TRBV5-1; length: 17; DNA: TGCGCCAGCAGCGCCCCGCGCTCGGGACACACGAACACTGAAGCTTTCTTT; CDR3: CASSAPRSGHTNTEAFF
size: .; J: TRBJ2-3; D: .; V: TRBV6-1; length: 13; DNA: TGTGCCAGCAGTGAAAACTGGAGACATACGCAGTATTTT; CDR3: CASSENWRHTQYF
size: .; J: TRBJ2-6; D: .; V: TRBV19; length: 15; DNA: TGTGCCAGTAGTCCAGGGGGGACTGGGGCCAACGTCCTGACTTTC; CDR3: CASSPGGTGANVLTF
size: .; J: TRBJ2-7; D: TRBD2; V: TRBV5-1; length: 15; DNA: TGCGCCAGCAGCTTGCGGGGGGGGAGCTCCTACGAGCAGTACTTC; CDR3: CASSLRGGSSYEQYF
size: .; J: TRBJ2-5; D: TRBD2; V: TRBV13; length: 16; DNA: TGTGCCAGCAGCCCAGGACTAGCGGGAGTATCTGAGACCCAGTACTTC; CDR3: CASSPGLAGVSETQYF
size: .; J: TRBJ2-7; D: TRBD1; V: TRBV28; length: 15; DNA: TGTGCCAGCAGTTTAGGGGACAGGGGACCCTACGAGCAGTACTTC; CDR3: CASSLGDRGPYEQYF
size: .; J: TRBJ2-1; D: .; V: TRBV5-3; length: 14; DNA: TGTGCCAGAAGCTTTTTAGAGGGTTCCAATGAGCAGTTCTTC; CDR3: CARSFLEGSNEQFF
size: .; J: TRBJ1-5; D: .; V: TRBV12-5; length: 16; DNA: TGTGCTAGTGGTATAATATCCGGGACACCGTATCAGCCCCAGCATTTT; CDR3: CASGIISGTPYQPQHF
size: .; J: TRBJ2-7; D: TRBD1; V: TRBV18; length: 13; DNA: TGTGCCAGCTCACCGGGACAGGAGTACGAGCAGTACTTC; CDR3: CASSPGQEYEQYF
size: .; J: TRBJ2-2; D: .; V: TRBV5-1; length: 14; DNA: TGCGCCAGCAGCTCGGACATTAACACCGGGGAGCTGTTTTTT; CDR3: CASSSDINTGELFF
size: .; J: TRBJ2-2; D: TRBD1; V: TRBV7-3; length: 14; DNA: TGTGCCAGCAGCTCGGGACAGCTGACCGGGGAGCTGTTTTTT; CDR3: CASSSGQLTGELFF
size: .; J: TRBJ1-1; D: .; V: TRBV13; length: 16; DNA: TGTGCCAGCAGCTTTGCCATTACAGGGTTGAGTACTGAAGCTTTCTTT; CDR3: CASSFAITGLSTEAFF
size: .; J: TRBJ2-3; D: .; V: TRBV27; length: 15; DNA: TGTGCCAGCAGTAAATGGACAGACTACACAGATACGCAGTATTTT; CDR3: CASSKWTDYTDTQYF
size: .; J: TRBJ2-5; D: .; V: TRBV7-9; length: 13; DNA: TGTGCCAGCAGCTTAGATAGAGGGGAGACCCAGTACTTC; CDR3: CASSLDRGETQYF
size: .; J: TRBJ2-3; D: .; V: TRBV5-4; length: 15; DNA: TGTGCCAGCAGTCCGGACAGTGCTAGCACAGATACGCAGTATTTT; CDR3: CASSPDSASTDTQYF
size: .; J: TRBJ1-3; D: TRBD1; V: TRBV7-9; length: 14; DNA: TGTGCCAGCAGAACAGGGGACACTGGAAACACCATATATTTT; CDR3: CASRTGDTGNTIYF
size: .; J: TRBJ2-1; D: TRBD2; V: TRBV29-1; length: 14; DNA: TGCAGCGTTGAAATGGGGGAGGGCCTAGGGGAGCAGTTCTTC; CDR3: CSVEMGEGLGEQFF
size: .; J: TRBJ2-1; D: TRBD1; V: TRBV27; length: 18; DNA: TGTGCCACCTGCCGGAACAGGGGACCCCGTAGCTCCTACAATGAGCAGTTCTTC; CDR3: CATCRNRGPRSSYNEQFF
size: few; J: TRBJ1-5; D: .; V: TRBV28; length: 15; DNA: TGTGCCAGCAGTTTCATCAGGGCGAGCAATCAGCCCCAGCATTTT; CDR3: CASSFIRASNQPQHF
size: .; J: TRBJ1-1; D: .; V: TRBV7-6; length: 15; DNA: TGTGCCAGCAGCCCCGGTGGGGGGGTCCACACTGAAGCTTTCTTT; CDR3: CASSPGGGVHTEAFF
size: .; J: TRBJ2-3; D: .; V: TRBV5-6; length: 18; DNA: TGTGCCAGCAGCTTGTTGTACGACTCCGAACGACCCACAGATACGCAGTATTTT; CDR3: CASSLLYDSERPTDTQYF
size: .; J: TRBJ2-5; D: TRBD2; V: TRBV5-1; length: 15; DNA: TGCGCCAGCAGCTTGAGCGGGGGGGATGGGGAGACCCAGTACTTC; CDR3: CASSLSGGDGETQYF
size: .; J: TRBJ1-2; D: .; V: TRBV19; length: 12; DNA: TGTGCCAGTAGTAATGGCAGGTATGGCTACACCTTC; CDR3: CASSNGRYGYTF
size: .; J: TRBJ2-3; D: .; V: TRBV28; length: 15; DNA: TGTGCCAGCAGTCACGGGCCCGGAGGGACAGATACGCAGTATTTT; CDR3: CASSHGPGGTDTQYF
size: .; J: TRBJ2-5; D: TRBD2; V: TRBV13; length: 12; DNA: TGTGCCAGCAGAATGGGAGGGGAGACCCAGTACTTC; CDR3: CASRMGGETQYF
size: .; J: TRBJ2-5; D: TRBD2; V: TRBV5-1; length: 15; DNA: TGCGCCAGCAGCTTGAGTCTAGCGGTACAAGAGACCCAGTACTTC; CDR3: CASSLSLAVQETQYF
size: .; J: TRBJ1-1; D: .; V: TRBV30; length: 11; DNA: TGTGCCTTCCAGGGGAACACTGAAGCTTTCTTT; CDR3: CAFQGNTEAFF
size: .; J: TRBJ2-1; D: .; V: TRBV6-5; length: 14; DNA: TGTGCCAGCAGTTACTCGATACGGTTTAATGAGCAGTTCTTC; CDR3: CASSYSIRFNEQFF
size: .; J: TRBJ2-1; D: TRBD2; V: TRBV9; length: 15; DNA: TGTGCCAGCAGCGTCGGACTAGCGGTGGGGAATGAGCAGTTCTTC; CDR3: CASSVGLAVGNEQFF
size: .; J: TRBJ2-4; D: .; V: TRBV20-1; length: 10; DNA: TGCAGTGCGACTAACCGTGATCAGTACTTC; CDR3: CSATNRDQYF
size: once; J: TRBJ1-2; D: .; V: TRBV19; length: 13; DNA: TGTGCCAGTAGTCCCGAGGCGCAATATGGCTACACCTTC; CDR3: CASSPEAQYGYTF
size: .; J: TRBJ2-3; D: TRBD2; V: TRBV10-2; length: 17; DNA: TGCGCCAGCAGTGAAGTGGCTAGCGGTGCTAGCACAGATACGCAGTATTTT; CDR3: CASSEVASGASTDTQYF
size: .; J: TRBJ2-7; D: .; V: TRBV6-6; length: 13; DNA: TGTGCCAGCAGTAGTACAGGGATGGGCGAGCAGTACTTC; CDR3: CASSSTGMGEQYF